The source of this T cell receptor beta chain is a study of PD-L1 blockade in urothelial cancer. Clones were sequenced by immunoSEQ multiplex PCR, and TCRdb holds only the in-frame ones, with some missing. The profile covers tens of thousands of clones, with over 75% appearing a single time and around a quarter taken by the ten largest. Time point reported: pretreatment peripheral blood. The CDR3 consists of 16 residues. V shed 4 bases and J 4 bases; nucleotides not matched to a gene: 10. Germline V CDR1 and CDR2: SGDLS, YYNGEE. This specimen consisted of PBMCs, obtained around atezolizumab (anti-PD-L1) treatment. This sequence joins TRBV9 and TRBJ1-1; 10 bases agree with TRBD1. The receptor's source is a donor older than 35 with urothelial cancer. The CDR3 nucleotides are TGTGCCAGCAGCCCCGGGTTAGGGACAGGGGCCACTGAAGCTTTCTTT. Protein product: CASSPGLGTGATEAFF.